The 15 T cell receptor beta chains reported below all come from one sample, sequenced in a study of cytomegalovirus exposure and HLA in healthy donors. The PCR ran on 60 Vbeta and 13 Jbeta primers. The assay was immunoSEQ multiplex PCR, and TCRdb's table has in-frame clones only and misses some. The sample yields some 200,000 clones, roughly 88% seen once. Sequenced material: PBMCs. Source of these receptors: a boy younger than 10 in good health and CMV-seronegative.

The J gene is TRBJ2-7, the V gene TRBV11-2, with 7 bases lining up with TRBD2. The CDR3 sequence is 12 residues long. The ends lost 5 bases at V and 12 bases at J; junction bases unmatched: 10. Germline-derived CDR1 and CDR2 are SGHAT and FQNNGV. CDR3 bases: TGTGCCAGCAGCCCACCCGGACTAGTATTGTACTTC. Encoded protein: CASSPPGLVLYF.

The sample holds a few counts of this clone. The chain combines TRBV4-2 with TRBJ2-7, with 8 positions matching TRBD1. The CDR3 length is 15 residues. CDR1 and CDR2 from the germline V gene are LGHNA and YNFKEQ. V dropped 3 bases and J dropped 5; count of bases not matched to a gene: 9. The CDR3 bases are TGTGCCAGCAGCCAGTCGACAGGGGATGTTCACGAGCAGTACTTC. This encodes CASSQSTGDVHEQYF.

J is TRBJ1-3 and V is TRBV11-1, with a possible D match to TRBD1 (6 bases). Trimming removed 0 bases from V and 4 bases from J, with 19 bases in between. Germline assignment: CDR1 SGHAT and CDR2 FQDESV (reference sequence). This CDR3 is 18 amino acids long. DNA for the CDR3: TGTGCCAGCAGCTTAGCTGGACAGAATCTTGTCGGCGGAAACACCATATATTTT. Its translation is CASSLAGQNLVGGNTIYF.

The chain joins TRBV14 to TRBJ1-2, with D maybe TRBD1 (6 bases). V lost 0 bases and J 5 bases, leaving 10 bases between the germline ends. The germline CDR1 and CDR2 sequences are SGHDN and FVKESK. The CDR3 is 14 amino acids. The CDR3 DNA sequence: TGTGCCAGCAGCCAAGAGAGAAGGGGGTATGGCTACACCTTC. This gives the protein CASSQERRGYGYTF.

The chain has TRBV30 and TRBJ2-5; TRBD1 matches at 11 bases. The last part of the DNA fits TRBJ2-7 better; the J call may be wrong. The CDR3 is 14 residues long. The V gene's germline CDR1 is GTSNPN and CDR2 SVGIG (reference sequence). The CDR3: CAWSPWTGGNEQYF. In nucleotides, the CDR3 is TGTGCCTGGAGTCCTTGGACAGGGGGCAACGAGCAGTACTTC.

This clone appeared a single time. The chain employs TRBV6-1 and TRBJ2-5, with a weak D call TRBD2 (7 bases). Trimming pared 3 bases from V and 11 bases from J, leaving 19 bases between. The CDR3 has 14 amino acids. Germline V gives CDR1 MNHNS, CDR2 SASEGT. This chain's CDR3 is CASSDGWGGRNQYF. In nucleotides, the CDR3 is TGTGCCAGCAGTGACGGGTGGGGGGGCCGCAATCAGTACTTC.

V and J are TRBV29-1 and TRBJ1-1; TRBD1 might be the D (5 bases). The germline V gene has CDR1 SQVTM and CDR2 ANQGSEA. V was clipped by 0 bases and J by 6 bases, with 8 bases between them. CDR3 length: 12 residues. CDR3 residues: CSVEDRVPEAFF. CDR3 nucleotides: TGCAGCGTTGAAGACAGGGTCCCTGAAGCTTTCTTT.

The CDR3 loop reads CARQTSANTGELFF. The CDR3 DNA follows: TGTGCCCGTCAGACTAGCGCGAACACCGGGGAGCTGTTTTTT. The rearrangement links TRBV2 to TRBJ2-2; 8 nucleotides agree with TRBD2. J was trimmed by 0 bases and V by 11 bases; bases with no gene match: 5. CDR3 size: 14 residues. CDR1 and CDR2 (germline): SNHLY, FYNNEI.

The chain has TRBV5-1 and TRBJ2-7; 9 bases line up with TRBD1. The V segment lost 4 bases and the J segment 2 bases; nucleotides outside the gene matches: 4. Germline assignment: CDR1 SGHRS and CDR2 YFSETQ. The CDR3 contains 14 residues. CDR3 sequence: CASSTGTGPYEQYF. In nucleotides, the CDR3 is TGCGCCAGCAGCACAGGGACAGGGCCCTACGAGCAGTACTTC.

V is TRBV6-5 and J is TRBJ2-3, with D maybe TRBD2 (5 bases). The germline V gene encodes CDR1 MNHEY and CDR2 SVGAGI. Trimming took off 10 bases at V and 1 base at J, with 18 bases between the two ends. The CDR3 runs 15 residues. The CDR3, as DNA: TGTGCCACCCATAGAGGGAGTATCGGCACAGATACGCAGTATTTT. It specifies CATHRGSIGTDTQYF.

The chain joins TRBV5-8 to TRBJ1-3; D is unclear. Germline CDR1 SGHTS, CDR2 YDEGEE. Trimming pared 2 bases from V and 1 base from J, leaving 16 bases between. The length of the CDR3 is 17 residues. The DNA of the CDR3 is TGTGCCAGCAGCTTTAATTTCGGGGAATGGTCTGGAAACACCATATATTTT. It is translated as CASSFNFGEWSGNTIYF.

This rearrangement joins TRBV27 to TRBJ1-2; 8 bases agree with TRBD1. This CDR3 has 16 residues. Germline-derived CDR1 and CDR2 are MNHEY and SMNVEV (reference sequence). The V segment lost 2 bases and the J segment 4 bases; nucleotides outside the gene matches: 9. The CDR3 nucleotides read TGTGCCAGCAGTTTAAGGGACAGGAAAGGAACCTATGGCTACACCTTC. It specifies CASSLRDRKGTYGYTF.

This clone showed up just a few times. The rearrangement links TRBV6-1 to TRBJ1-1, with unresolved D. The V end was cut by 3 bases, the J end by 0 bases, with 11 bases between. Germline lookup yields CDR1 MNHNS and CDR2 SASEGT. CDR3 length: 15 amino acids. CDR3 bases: TGTGCCAGCAGTGACGGTTCAGGTATGAACACTGAAGCTTTCTTT. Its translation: CASSDGSGMNTEAFF.

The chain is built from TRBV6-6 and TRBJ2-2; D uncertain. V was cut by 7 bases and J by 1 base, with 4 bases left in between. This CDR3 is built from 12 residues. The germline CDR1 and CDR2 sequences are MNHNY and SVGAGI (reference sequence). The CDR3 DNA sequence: TGTGCCAGCAATCAGAACACCGGGGAGCTGTTTTTT. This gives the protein CASNQNTGELFF.

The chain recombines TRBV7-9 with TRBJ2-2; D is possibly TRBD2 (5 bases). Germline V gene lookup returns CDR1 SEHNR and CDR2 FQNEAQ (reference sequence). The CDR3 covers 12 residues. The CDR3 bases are TGTGCTAGAGTAGGAGGCGGCGGGGAGCTGTTTTTT. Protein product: CARVGGGGELFF.